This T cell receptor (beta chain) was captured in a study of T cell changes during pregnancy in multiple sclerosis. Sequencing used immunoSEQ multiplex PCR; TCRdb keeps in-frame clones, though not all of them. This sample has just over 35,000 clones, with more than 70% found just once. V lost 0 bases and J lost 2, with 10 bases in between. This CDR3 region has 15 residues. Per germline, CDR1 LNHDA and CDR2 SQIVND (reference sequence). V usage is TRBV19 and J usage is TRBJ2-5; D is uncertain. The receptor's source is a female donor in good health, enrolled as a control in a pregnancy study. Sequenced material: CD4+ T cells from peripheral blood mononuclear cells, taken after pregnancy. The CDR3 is CASSIDQAGQETQYF. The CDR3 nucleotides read TGTGCCAGTAGTATAGATCAGGCAGGACAAGAGACCCAGTACTTC.